This T cell receptor beta chain was recovered during a study of T cells in Graves' hyperthyroidism and ophthalmopathy. The CDR3 regions of TCR beta were amplified from RNA transcripts. With the HTBI primer set, the TCR CDR3 went through a first round of RT-PCR. TCRdb itself ran the multiplex PCR reads through MiXCR, one entry per CDR3 protein. The data contain roughly 330,000 distinct CDR3 sequences, 16% of them singletons. Study-wide findings and caveats: Model predictions of ophthalmopathy came a median around 6.5 months before onset. Clonotypes that were expanded in thyroid above 0.001 mostly appeared in blood too.

Clinical symptoms, serum thyroxine and TRAb, thyroid ultrasound and orbital computed tomography were used for the diagnoses. The CDR3 has 14 residues. The V gene's germline CDR1 is MDHEN and CDR2 SYDVKM. At least ten counts were recorded for this clonotype. The antigen is not known. The junction shows a germline mismatch at one end, possibly a read error. The origin of this receptor is a man aged 30 to 45 with Graves' hyperthyroidism. The J gene is TRBJ2-1, the V gene TRBV28; D possibly corresponds to TRBD2 (6 bases). Sequences were obtained from blood. The CDR3 region is CASSLDQGGNEQSF. Written as DNA, the CDR3 is TGTGCCAGCAGTTTGGACCAGGGAGGCAATGAGCAGTCCTTC. Supplemented by reference TRBV28 and TRBJ2-1, the full variable domain reads DVKVTQSSRYLVKRTGEKVFLECVQDMDHENMFWYRQDPGLGLRLIYFSYDVKMKEKGDIPEGYSVSREKKERFSLILESASTNQTSMYLCASSLDQGGNEQSFGPGTRLTVL.